These 10 T cell receptor beta chains were sequenced from one sample in a study of cytomegalovirus exposure and HLA in healthy donors. Primers included in the PCR were 60 Vbeta and 13 Jbeta primers. Sequencing used immunoSEQ multiplex PCR; TCRdb keeps in-frame clones, though not all of them. The sample records more than 95,000 clones, 75% to 85% being singletons. What was sequenced was PBMCs. The receptors stem from a woman aged 50 to 60 in good health and CMV-seropositive.

This rearrangement joins TRBV5-8 to TRBJ2-3; 7 bases align to TRBD2. Per the germline V gene, CDR1 is SGHTS and CDR2 is YDEGEE. The CDR3 is made up of 15 amino acids. Losses at the gene ends were 2 bases for V and 2 bases for J; bases not matched to a gene: 5. The DNA for the CDR3 is TGTGCCAGCAGCTTCGGGGGGAGGTTCACAGATACGCAGTATTTT. Encoded protein: CASSFGGRFTDTQYF.

This chain uses TRBV11-2 with TRBJ2-3; a weak D match, TRBD2 (5 bases). Germline assignment: CDR1 SGHAT and CDR2 FQNNGV. The CDR3 contains 12 residues. Trimming took off 3 bases at V and 6 bases at J, with 7 bases between the two ends. This chain's CDR3 is CASSFSGDTQYF. As DNA, the CDR3 is TGTGCCAGCAGCTTCAGCGGCGATACGCAGTATTTT.

The rearrangement links TRBV5-1 to TRBJ2-7; D remains unclear. Between the trimmed V and J ends, which lost 2 bases and 2 bases, there was a span of 11 bases. The CDR3 loop spans 14 amino acids. Germline V gives CDR1 SGHRS, CDR2 YFSETQ. CDR3 region: CASSFGAGTYEQYF. The CDR3 coding sequence is TGCGCCAGCAGCTTCGGCGCAGGAACCTACGAGCAGTACTTC.

This clone was observed a few times. The chain is built from TRBV10-3 and TRBJ1-2; 7 positions match TRBD1. The junction had 8 bases not matched to a gene; V was cut back by 7 bases and J by 0 bases. Germline V gene sequence: CDR1 ENHRY, CDR2 SYGVKD. This CDR3 comprises 15 residues. In DNA form, the CDR3 reads TGTGCCATCAACGACCGGGACAGCGCTAACTATGGCTACACCTTC. Translated, it gives CAINDRDSANYGYTF.

The chain employs TRBV6-6 and TRBJ2-1; possibly TRBD1 for D (6 bases). CDR1 and CDR2 from the germline V gene are MNHNY and SVGAGI (reference sequence). This CDR3 is built from 14 residues. With 7 bases removed from V and 6 bases from J, the gap between germline ends came to 16 bases. The CDR3 protein is CASTEGAGANEQFF. CDR3 DNA sequence: TGTGCCAGCACCGAAGGGGCAGGGGCCAATGAGCAGTTCTTC.

The rearrangement joins TRBV10-3 to TRBJ1-2; the D gene is possibly TRBD1 (5 bases). This CDR3 has 15 residues. V lost 0 bases and J 5 bases, leaving 13 bases between the germline ends. In germline, CDR1 is ENHRY, CDR2 SYGVKD. For the CDR3, the DNA is TGTGCCATCAGTGAGTCGATCGACAGCCGATATGGCTACACCTTC. Protein: CAISESIDSRYGYTF.

This rearrangement joins TRBV7-2 to TRBJ2-1, with TRBD2 matching over 7 bases. Per germline, CDR1 SGHTA and CDR2 FQGNSA. The CDR3 runs 15 residues. V lost 1 base and J lost 0; bases outside the gene matches: 0. The CDR3 bases are TGTGCCAGCAGCTTAGAGCGGGGCTCCTACAATGAGCAGTTCTTC. This sequence encodes CASSLERGSYNEQFF.

This chain links TRBV5-1 with TRBJ2-7; 7 nucleotides line up with TRBD1. The CDR3 spans 15 residues. Germline trimming cut 3 bases from V and 2 bases from J; bases unmatched to any gene: 8. Germline CDR1 SGHRS, CDR2 YFSETQ. CDR3 in DNA: TGCGCCAGCAGCTCGCAAACAGGGGCGACCTACGAGCAGTACTTC. Amino acid sequence: CASSSQTGATYEQYF.

V usage is TRBV18 and J usage is TRBJ2-5; possibly TRBD2 for D (6 bases). There are 14 residues in the CDR3. CDR1 and CDR2 (germline): KGHSH, LQKENI. The V and J ends lost 3 bases and 5 bases respectively, with 13 bases between them. Here the CDR3 DNA reads TGTGCCAGCTCACCTCAAACTAGCTACGAGACCCAGTACTTC. Translated: CASSPQTSYETQYF.

This chain joins TRBV19 and TRBJ1-2, with TRBD1 identical over 8 bases. Germline CDR1 is LNHDA and CDR2 is SQIVND (reference sequence). The CDR3 loop spans 13 amino acids. J lost 7 bases, V lost 6 bases, and 7 bases had no gene match. CDR3 bases: TGTGCCAGTAGGATTAGGACAGGGTTTGGCTACACCTTC. It encodes CASRIRTGFGYTF.